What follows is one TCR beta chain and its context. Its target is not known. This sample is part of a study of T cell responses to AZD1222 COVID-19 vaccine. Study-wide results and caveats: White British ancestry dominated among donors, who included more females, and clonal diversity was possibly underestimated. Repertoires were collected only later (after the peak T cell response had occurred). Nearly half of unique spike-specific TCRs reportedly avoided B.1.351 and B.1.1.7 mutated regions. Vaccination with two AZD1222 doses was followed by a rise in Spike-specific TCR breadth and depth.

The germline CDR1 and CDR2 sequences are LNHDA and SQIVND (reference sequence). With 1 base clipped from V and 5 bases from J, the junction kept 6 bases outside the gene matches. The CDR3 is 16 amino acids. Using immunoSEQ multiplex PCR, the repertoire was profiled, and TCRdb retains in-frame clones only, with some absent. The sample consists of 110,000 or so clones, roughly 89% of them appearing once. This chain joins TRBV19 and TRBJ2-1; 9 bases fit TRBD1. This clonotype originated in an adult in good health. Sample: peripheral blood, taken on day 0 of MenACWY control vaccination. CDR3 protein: CASSIVGQGWDNEQFF. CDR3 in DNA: TGTGCCAGTAGTATAGTTGGACAGGGGTGGGACAATGAGCAGTTCTTC.